This TCR beta chain stems from a study of T-cell reconstitution after alpha-beta-depleted transplantation in children. On this clonotype itself: Its antigen is unknown.

Germline V lookup: CDR1 SQVTM, CDR2 ANQGSEA. CDR3 size: 12 residues. V lost 4 bases and J lost 4, with 10 bases in between. During its preparation, the TCRbeta library received unique molecular identifiers. MiXCR, applied by TCRdb to the PCR reads, yields one record per CDR3 protein. The sample holds about 900,000 distinct CDR3 sequences, around 30% seen once. General study findings and limits: T-cell counts and diversity at one year post-transplant came mainly from newly produced T cells.

This clonotype was obtained from a boy younger than two who had a stem cell transplant for SCID, so the T cells may come from the graft donor. Sequenced here: PBMCs, mostly from graft donor cells, sampled 360 days after TCRalphabeta/CD19-depleted stem cell transplant. J is TRBJ1-2 and V is TRBV29-1; a weak D match, TRBD1 (6 bases). The CDR3 region is CSVAGTSYGYTF. CDR3 DNA sequence: TGCAGCGTTGCGGGGACATCCTATGGCTACACCTTC.